Shown below are 26 T cell receptor beta chains from a single sample sequenced in a study of T cells in Graves' hyperthyroidism and ophthalmopathy. Amplified TCR beta CDR3 regions came from RNA transcripts. A first-round RT-PCR of the TCR CDR3 used the HTBI primer set. From the multiplex PCR reads, TCRdb called clonotypes with MiXCR, one entry per CDR3 protein. The sample lists hundreds of thousands of distinct CDR3 sequences, about 45% occurring once. The source material was peripheral blood or thyroid tissue (not recorded which). The receptors shown here come from an adult man with Graves' disease, either hyperthyroidism or ophthalmopathy (not recorded which).

The chain recombines TRBV19 with TRBJ2-2; 9 nucleotides align to TRBD1. Trimming at V came to 10 bases and at J to 0 bases, leaving 3 bases not matched to a gene. The CDR3 is 14 residues long. Germline CDR1 and CDR2: LNHDA and SQIVND (reference sequence). DNA of the CDR3: TGTGCCACAAGACAGGGGGCGAACACCGGGGAGCTGTTTTTT. Translation: CATRQGANTGELFF. The complete variable domain, with remaining parts taken from reference TRBV19 and TRBJ2-2, reads DGGITQSPKYLFRKEGQNVTLSCEQNLNHDAMYWYRQDPGQGLRLIYYSQIVNDFQKGDIAEGYSVSREKKESFPLTVTSAQKNPTAFYLCATRQGANTGELFFGEGSRLTVL.

This clonotype was seen just once. A much larger clonotype is one base distant, so this may be a read error. This chain links TRBV7-9 with TRBJ1-6; 7 nucleotides align to TRBD1. The germline gives CDR1 SEHNR, CDR2 FQNEAQ (reference sequence). Germline trimming cut 5 bases from V and 4 bases from J; bases unmatched to any gene: 5. The CDR3 is made up of 15 amino acids. CDR3 loop: CASSPSGQYNSPLHF. The CDR3 DNA follows: TGTGCCAGCAGCCCCTCGGGACAGTATAATTCACCCCTCCACTTT.

This clonotype was counted at least ten times. This chain uses TRBV10-3 with TRBJ1-4, with TRBD1 matching 8 bases. Germline V gives CDR1 ENHRY, CDR2 SYGVKD. The CDR3 length is 14 residues. Unmatched junction bases numbered 3, after V lost 7 bases and J lost 2 bases. The CDR3 spells CAIKGQATNEKLFF. The CDR3 DNA reads TGTGCCATCAAGGGACAGGCTACTAATGAAAAACTGTTTTTT.

This clonotype was recorded once. This may be a read error: a much more frequent sequence differs by one nucleotide. The chain couples TRBV2 to TRBJ2-1, with D possibly being TRBD2 (5 bases). Looked up from germline, CDR1 is SNHLY and CDR2 is FYNNEI. The CDR3 length is 12 residues. Trimming removed 6 bases at V and 10 bases at J, with 13 bases between. The chain's CDR3 is CASRELRAEQFF. The CDR3 DNA is TGTGCCAGCAGGGAACTGAGGGCAGAGCAGTTCTTC.

This clonotype was observed a few times. The chain recombines TRBV7-6 with TRBJ1-1; no clear D. This CDR3 is 17 amino acids long. V lost 1 base and J lost 1, with 16 bases in between. From germline, CDR1 is SGHVS and CDR2 FNYEAQ. The CDR3 sequence: CASSLGFQTPQNTEAFF. The CDR3 DNA is TGTGCCAGCAGCTTAGGCTTCCAGACACCCCAGAACACTGAAGCTTTCTTT.

CDR3 residues: CASRRTKIETQYF. CDR3 in DNA: TGTGCCAGCAGGAGGACGAAAATCGAGACCCAGTACTTC. This chain connects TRBV2 to TRBJ2-5; D remains unclear. This CDR3 has 13 amino acids. V was shortened by 6 bases and J by 5 bases, with 13 bases between the two germline ends. The germline gives CDR1 SNHLY, CDR2 FYNNEI.

V usage is TRBV5-5 and J usage is TRBJ2-5, with D tentatively TRBD1 (5 bases). The germline V and J ends were trimmed by 4 bases and 4 bases, with 14 bases remaining between them. Germline lookup yields CDR1 SGHKS and CDR2 YYEKEE (reference sequence). The CDR3 contains 14 residues. The CDR3 is CASSQGYPPETQYF. CDR3 coding DNA: TGTGCCAGCAGCCAGGGTTACCCACCAGAGACCCAGTACTTC.

In its sample, this clonotype was seen once. This chain joins TRBV7-9 and TRBJ1-1; tentatively, D is TRBD1 (5 bases). The CDR3 is 15 amino acids. Germline assignment: CDR1 SEHNR and CDR2 FQNEAQ (reference sequence). V lost 4 bases and J 0 bases, leaving 12 bases between the germline ends. CDR3 coding DNA: TGTGCCAGCAGCTCCCACGGAGGGGTGAACACTGAAGCTTTCTTT. Translation gives CASSSHGGVNTEAFF.

A note on this clonotype: One base away lies a much larger clone, so this may be a sequencing read error. CDR3 protein: CAGSVEGGAEAFF. CDR3 sequence (DNA): TGTGCCGGCAGCGTAGAGGGGGGGGCTGAAGCTTTCTTT. V gene TRBV9 combines with J gene TRBJ1-1, with a weak D call TRBD1 (6 bases). Germline CDR1 is SGDLS and CDR2 is YYNGEE. There are 13 residues in the CDR3.

This clonotype was counted ten times or more. One end of the junction fails to match germline, which may point to a read error. This chain connects TRBV19 to TRBJ2-7; D could derive from TRBD1 or TRBD2 (6 bases each). The CDR3 consists of 15 residues. The germline V gene encodes CDR1 LNHDA and CDR2 SQIVND (reference sequence). CDR3 sequence (DNA): TGTGCCAGTAGGATAGGGCCGGGGGCAAGGGAAGAGCAGTACTTC. As protein: CASRIGPGAREEQYF.

The CDR3 DNA is TGTGCCATCAGTGAGTCGGTAGGGGGGCAACAGCCCCAGCATTTT. Its protein product is CAISESVGGQQPQHF. The rearrangement joins TRBV10-3 to TRBJ1-5, with a weak D call TRBD1 (6 bases). The germline V gene has CDR1 ENHRY and CDR2 SYGVKD. The CDR3 totals 15 residues. Deletions cut 0 bases from V and 7 bases from J, with 13 bases between.

Turning to this clonotype: A much larger clone lies a single base off, so this may be a read error. The conserved closing phenylalanine or tryptophan is absent in this CDR3, likely reflecting a read error. The V call is TRBV9, the J call TRBJ1-1; D unclear. The CDR3 sequence is 14 residues long. V was shortened by 0 bases and J by 2 bases, with 8 bases between the two germline ends. CDR1 and CDR2 from the germline V gene are SGDLS and YYNGEE. This chain's CDR3 is CASSVAPTNTEAFL. The CDR3 nucleotides are TGTGCCAGCAGCGTAGCCCCGACCAACACTGAAGCTTTCCTT.

This clonotype was seen a handful of times. The V and J genes are TRBV25-1 and TRBJ1-1; D unclear. The germline V gene encodes CDR1 MGHDK and CDR2 SYGVNS. The CDR3 runs 13 residues. V was clipped by 6 bases and J by 1 base, with 9 bases between them. The CDR3 DNA reads as TGTGCCAGCAGGGGTGCAGGGAACACTGAAGCTTTCTTT. It encodes CASRGAGNTEAFF.

In its sample, this clonotype was seen a few times. This rearrangement joins TRBV12-3 or TRBV12-4 to TRBJ2-5; D ambiguous. This CDR3 region has 13 residues. Deletions cut 6 bases from V and 4 bases from J, with 12 bases between. The CDR3 is CASRQGSSETQYF. In DNA, the CDR3 is TGTGCCAGCAGACAAGGGTCCTCAGAGACCCAGTACTTC.

The chain is built from TRBV7-9 and TRBJ2-5; TRBD1 aligns across 8 bases. The CDR3 sequence is 16 residues long. V was clipped by 5 bases and J by 4 bases; unmatched bases: 12. The germline gives CDR1 SEHNR, CDR2 FQNEAQ (reference sequence). The DNA for the CDR3 is TGTGCCAGCAGCCCCCGGACAGGGATGCGCCCAGAGACCCAGTACTTC. It encodes CASSPRTGMRPETQYF. Complete variable domain (other parts from reference TRBV7-9 and TRBJ2-5): DTGVSQNPRHKITKRGQNVTFRCDPISEHNRLYWYRQTLGQGPEFLTYFQNEAQLEKSRLLSDRFSAERPKGSFSTLEIQRTEQGDSAMYLCASSPRTGMRPETQYFGPGTRLLVL.

The CDR3 region has the DNA TGTGCCAGCAGGGGCAGGGGGGACTACGAGCAGTACTTC. Amino acids: CASRGRGDYEQYF. This sequence joins TRBV7-9 and TRBJ2-7, with D tentatively TRBD1 (7 bases). Trimming took off 6 bases at V and 3 bases at J, with 12 bases between the two ends. The CDR3 sequence is 13 residues long. Germline values: CDR1 SEHNR, CDR2 FQNEAQ (reference sequence).

About this clonotype: At one of its ends the junction is not consistent with the germline gene, which may arise from a read error. This chain joins TRBV20-1 and TRBJ2-6; TRBD1 might be the D (6 bases). The germline CDR1 and CDR2 sequences are DFQATT and SNEGSKA (reference sequence). This CDR3 region has 12 residues. DNA of the CDR3: TGCAGTGCTAGCAATACAGGGAACACTGAAGCTTTC. Encoded protein: CSASNTGNTEAF.

The sample holds many counts of this clonotype. The CDR3 loop reads CASSLPGIGELFF. The CDR3 region has the DNA TGTGCCAGCAGCTTACCGGGGATCGGGGAGCTGTTTTTT. The chain carries TRBV7-2 and TRBJ2-2; maybe TRBD2 (5 bases). CDR1 is SGHTA, CDR2 FQGNSA, per germline. The CDR3 runs 13 residues. The V gene lost 2 bases and the J gene lost 7 bases, with 8 bases spanning the gap.

In this sample, this clonotype turned up a few times. The rearrangement links TRBV7-9 to TRBJ2-7; perhaps TRBD1 as D (6 bases). This CDR3 is 15 amino acids long. V was shortened by 4 bases and J by 4 bases, with 17 bases between the two germline ends. Germline V gives CDR1 SEHNR, CDR2 FQNEAQ (reference sequence). The CDR3 DNA reads TGTGCCAGCAGCTCGTCAGGGGCGACTCGTTACGAGCAGTACTTC. It specifies CASSSSGATRYEQYF.

This clonotype occurred many times. The chain couples TRBV9 to TRBJ1-3, with D perhaps TRBD1 (6 bases). The CDR3 covers 14 residues. Trimming shortened V by 9 bases and J by 0 bases, and 13 bases separated the two germline ends. Germline CDR1 is SGDLS and CDR2 is YYNGEE. In DNA form, the CDR3 reads TGTGCCATCCGGGGGGGGCCCTCTGGAAACACCATATATTTT. Encoded protein: CAIRGGPSGNTIYF.

The CDR3 DNA follows: TGTGCCAACGCGGAAGACAGAGGGCAGCTCGAGCAGTACTTC. Its protein is CANAEDRGQLEQYF. The genes are TRBV10-3 and TRBJ2-7; perhaps D is TRBD1 or TRBD2 (5 bases each). V was cut by 10 bases and J by 6 bases, with 22 bases left in between. Germline assignment: CDR1 ENHRY and CDR2 SYGVKD. The CDR3 loop spans 14 amino acids.

V and J are TRBV15 and TRBJ1-1, with 7 bases that match TRBD1. The germline CDR1 and CDR2 sequences are LNHNV and YYDKDF (reference sequence). With V trimmed by 11 bases and J by 0 bases, 9 bases remained unmatched. The CDR3 is made up of 14 amino acids. CDR3 sequence reads: CAAGEDRLNTEAFF. In nucleotides, the CDR3 is TGTGCCGCAGGGGAGGACAGGCTGAACACTGAAGCTTTCTTT.

This clonotype was seen repeatedly, ten times or more. The J gene is TRBJ1-1, the V gene TRBV7-8, with 7 bases identical to TRBD1. The CDR3 extends over 15 amino acids. V was clipped by 2 bases and J by 4 bases; unmatched bases: 7. Germline values: CDR1 SGHVS, CDR2 FQNEAQ. CDR3 protein: CASSLSWTGSTEAFF. CDR3 nucleotides: TGTGCCAGCAGCTTATCCTGGACAGGATCCACTGAAGCTTTCTTT. Full variable domain (missing parts from reference TRBV7-8 and TRBJ1-1): GAGVSQSPRYKVAKRGQDVALRCDPISGHVSLFWYQQALGQGPEFLTYFQNEAQLDKSGLPSDRFFAERPEGSVSTLKIQRTQQEDSAVYLCASSLSWTGSTEAFFGQGTRLTVV.

Regarding this clonotype: No conserved phenylalanine or tryptophan ends this CDR3, so it is likely a read error. The DNA is omitted, as the CDR3 cannot be located on it reliably, and the CDR3 follows TCRdb's listing. This chain uses TRBV10-3 with TRBJ1-3. Germline lookup yields CDR1 ENHRY and CDR2 SYGVKD. The CDR3 region is 9 residues in length, termini included. CDR3 protein: CAISESLGS.

This clonotype was detected only a few times. CDR3 sequence reads: CASNLYGDSGNTIYF. In DNA form, the CDR3 reads TGTGCCAGTAACCTCTACGGGGACTCTGGAAACACCATATATTTT. The chain carries TRBV19 and TRBJ1-3, with D uncertain. Germline CDR1 is LNHDA and CDR2 is SQIVND (reference sequence). V lost 7 bases and J lost 0, with 13 bases in between. The CDR3 length is 15 residues.

The chain links TRBV20-1 to TRBJ1-2; D is unresolved. V was shortened by 0 bases and J by 7 bases, with 12 bases between the two germline ends. Germline V gene lookup returns CDR1 DFQATT and CDR2 SNEGSKA (reference sequence). This CDR3 region has 13 residues. Written as DNA, the CDR3 is TGCAGTGCTAGAGATCGAGGGTTCAGTGGCTACACCTTC. It encodes CSARDRGFSGYTF.